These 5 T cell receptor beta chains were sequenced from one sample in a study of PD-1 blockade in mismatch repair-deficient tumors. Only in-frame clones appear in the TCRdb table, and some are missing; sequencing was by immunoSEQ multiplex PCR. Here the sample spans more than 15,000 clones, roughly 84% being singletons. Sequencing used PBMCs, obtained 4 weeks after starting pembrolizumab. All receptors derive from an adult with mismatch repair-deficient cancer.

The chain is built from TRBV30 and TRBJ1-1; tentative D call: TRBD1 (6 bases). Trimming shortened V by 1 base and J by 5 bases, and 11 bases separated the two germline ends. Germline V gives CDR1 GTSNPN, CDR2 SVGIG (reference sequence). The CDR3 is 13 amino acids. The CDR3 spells CAWSANQGTEAFF. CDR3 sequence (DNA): TGTGCCTGGAGTGCCAATCAGGGGACTGAAGCTTTCTTT.

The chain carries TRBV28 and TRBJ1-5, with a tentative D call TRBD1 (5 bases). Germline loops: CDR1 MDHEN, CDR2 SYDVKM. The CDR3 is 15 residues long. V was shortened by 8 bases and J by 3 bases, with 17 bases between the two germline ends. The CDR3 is CASGAQGYINQPQHF. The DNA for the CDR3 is TGTGCCAGCGGAGCCCAGGGTTATATCAATCAGCCCCAGCATTTT.

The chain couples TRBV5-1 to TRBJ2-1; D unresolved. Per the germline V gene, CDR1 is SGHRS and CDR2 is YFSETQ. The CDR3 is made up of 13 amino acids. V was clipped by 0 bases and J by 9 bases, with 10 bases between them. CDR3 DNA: TGCGCCAGCAGCTTGGGGCAGTCTGGTGAGCAGTTCTTC. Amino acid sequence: CASSLGQSGEQFF.

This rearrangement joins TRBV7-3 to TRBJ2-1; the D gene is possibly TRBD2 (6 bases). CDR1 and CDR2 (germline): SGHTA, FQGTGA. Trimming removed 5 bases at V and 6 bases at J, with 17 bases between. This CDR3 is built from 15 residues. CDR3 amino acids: CASSPGVAVFNEQFF. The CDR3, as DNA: TGTGCCAGCAGCCCTGGGGTAGCGGTGTTCAATGAGCAGTTCTTC.

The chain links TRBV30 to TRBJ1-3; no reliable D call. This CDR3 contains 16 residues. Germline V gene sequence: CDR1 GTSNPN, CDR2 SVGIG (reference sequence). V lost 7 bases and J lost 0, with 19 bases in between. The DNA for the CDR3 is TGTGCCTCAAACCCCAGGTCAAGGAACTCTGGAAACACCATATATTTT. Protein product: CASNPRSRNSGNTIYF. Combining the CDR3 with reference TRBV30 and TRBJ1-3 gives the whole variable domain SQTIHQWPATLVQPVGSPLSLECTVEGTSNPNLYWYRQAAGRGLQLLFYSVGIGQISSEVPQNLSASRPQDRQFILSSKKLLLSDSGFYLCASNPRSRNSGNTIYFGEGSWLTVV.